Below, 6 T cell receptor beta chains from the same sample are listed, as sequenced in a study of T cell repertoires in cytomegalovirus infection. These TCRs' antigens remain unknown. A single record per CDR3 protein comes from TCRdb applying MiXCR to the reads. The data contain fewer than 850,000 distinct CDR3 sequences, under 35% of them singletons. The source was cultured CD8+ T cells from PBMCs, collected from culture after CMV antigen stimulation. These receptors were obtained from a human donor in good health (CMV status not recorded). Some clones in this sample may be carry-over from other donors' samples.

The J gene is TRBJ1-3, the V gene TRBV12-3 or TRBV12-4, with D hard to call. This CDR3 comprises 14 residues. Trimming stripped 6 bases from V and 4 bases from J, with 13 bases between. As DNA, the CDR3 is TGTGCCAGCAGCCCTGGCGAGGAAGGAAACACCATATATTTT. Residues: CASSPGEEGNTIYF.

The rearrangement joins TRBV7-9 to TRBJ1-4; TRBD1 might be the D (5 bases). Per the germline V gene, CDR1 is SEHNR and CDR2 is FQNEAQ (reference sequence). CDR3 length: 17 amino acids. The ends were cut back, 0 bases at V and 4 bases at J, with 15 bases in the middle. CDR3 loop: CASSLAGDPELNEKLFF. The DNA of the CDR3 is TGTGCCAGCAGCTTAGCCGGGGACCCTGAGCTTAATGAAAAACTGTTTTTT.

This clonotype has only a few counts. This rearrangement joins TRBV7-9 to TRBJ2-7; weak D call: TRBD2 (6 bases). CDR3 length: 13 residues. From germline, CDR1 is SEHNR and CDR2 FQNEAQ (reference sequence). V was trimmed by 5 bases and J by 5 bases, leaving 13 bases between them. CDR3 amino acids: CASSGGTVHEQYF. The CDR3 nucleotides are TGTGCCAGCAGCGGAGGGACGGTCCACGAGCAGTACTTC.

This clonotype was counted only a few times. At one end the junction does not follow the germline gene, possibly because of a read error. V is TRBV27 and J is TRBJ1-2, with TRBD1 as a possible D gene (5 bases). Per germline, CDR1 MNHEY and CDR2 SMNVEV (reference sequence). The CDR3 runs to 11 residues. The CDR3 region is CASSFQGRDYF. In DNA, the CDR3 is TGTGCCAGCAGTTTCCAAGGACGGGACTACTTC.

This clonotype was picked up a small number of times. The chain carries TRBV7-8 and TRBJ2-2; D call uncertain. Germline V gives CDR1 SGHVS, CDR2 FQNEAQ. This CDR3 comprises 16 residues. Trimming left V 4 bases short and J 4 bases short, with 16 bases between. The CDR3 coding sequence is TGTGCCAGCAGCTCCCCTTCCGGGCGGTTCACCGGGGAGCTGTTTTTT. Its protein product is CASSSPSGRFTGELFF.

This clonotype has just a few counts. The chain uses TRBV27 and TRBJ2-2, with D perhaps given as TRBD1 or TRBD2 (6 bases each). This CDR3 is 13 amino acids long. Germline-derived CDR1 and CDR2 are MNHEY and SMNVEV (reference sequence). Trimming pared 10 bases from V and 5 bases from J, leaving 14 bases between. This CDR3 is CATGGGFTGELFF. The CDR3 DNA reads TGTGCCACCGGAGGGGGTTTTACCGGGGAGCTGTTTTTT.